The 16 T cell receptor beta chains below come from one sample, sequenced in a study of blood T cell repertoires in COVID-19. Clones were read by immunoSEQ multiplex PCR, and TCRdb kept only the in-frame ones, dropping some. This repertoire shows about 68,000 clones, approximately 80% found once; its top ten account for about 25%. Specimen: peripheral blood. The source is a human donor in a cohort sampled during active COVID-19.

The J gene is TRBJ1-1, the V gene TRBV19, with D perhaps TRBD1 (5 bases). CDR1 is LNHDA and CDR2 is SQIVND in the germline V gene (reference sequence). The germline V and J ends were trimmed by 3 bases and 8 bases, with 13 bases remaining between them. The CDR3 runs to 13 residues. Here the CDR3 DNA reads TGTGCCAGTAGTATTAGACTCACAGGAGAAGCTTTCTTT. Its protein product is CASSIRLTGEAFF.

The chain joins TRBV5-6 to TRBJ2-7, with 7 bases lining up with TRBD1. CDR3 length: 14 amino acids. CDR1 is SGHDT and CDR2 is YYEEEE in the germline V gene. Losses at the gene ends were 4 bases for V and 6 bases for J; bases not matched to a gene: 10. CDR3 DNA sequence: TGTGCCAGCAGCGTGAGACAGGGTAACGGCGAGCAGTACTTC. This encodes CASSVRQGNGEQYF.

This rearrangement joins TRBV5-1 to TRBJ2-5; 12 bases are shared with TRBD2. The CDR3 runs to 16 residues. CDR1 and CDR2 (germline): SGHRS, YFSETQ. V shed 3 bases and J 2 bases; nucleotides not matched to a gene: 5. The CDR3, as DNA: TGCGCCAGCAGCTGGGGCCTAGCGGGGGGGCAAGAGACCCAGTACTTC. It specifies CASSWGLAGGQETQYF.

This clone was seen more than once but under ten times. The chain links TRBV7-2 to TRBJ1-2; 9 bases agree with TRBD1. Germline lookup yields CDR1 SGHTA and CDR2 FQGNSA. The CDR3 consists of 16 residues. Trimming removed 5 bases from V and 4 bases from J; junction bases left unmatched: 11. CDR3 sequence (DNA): TGTGCCAGCAGCCTGACTACAGGGGGCCCTACCTATGGCTACACCTTC. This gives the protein CASSLTTGGPTYGYTF.

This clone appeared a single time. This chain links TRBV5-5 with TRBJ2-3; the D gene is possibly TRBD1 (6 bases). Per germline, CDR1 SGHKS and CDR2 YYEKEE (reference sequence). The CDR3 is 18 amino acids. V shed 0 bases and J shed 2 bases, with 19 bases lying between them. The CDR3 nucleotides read TGTGCCAGCAGCTTGGAAGGCTCCCCAGGGGCTTACACAGATACGCAGTATTTT. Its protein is CASSLEGSPGAYTDTQYF. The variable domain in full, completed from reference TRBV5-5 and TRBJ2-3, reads DAGVTQSPTHLIKTRGQQVTLRCSPISGHKSVSWYQQVLGQGPQFIFQYYEKEERGRGNFPDRFSARQFPNYSSELNVNALLLGDSALYLCASSLEGSPGAYTDTQYFGPGTRLTVL.

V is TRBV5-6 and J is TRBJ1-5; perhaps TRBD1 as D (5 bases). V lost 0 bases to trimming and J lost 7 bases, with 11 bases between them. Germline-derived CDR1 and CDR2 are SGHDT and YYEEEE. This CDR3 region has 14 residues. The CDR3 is CASSLAGGGQPQHF. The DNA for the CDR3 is TGTGCCAGCAGCTTGGCGGGGGGGGGACAGCCCCAGCATTTT.

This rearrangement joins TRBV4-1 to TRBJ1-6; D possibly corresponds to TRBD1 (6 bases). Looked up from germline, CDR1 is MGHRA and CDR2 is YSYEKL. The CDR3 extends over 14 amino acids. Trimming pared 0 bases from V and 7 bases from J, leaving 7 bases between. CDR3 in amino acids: CASSQDRGNSPLHF. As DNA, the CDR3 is TGCGCCAGCAGCCAAGATAGGGGGAATTCACCCCTCCACTTT.

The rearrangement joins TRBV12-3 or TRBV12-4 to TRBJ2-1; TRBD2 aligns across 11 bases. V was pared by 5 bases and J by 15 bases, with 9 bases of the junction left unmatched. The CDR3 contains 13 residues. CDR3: CASSTTSGSSLFF. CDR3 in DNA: TGTGCCAGCAGTACAACTAGCGGGAGTTCGCTGTTCTTC.

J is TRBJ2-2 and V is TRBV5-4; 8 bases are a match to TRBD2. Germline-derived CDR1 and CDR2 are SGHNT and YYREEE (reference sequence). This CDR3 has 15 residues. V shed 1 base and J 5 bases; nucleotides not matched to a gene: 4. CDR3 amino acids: CASSLSGGATGELFF. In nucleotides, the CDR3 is TGTGCCAGCAGCTTGTCCGGGGGGGCAACCGGGGAGCTGTTTTTT.

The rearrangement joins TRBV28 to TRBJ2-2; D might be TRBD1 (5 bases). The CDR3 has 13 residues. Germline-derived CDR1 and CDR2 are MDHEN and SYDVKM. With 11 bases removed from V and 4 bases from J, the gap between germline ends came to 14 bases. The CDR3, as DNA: TGTGCCCCCCCAGGGCACGGCACCGGGGAGCTGTTTTTT. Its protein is CAPPGHGTGELFF.

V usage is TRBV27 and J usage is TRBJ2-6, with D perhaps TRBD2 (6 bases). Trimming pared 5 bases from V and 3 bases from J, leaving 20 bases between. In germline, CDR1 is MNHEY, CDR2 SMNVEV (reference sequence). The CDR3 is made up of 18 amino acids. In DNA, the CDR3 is TGTGCCAGCAGTCCTAGTGTTTCGGGAGTAGTTGGGGCCAACGTCCTGACTTTC. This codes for CASSPSVSGVVGANVLTF.

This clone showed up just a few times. CDR3 amino acids: CASSILRGEKLFF. As DNA, the CDR3 is TGTGCCAGTAGTATACTACGAGGTGAAAAACTGTTTTTT. The rearrangement joins TRBV19 to TRBJ1-4; D gene uncertain. Per the germline V gene, CDR1 is LNHDA and CDR2 is SQIVND (reference sequence). Trimming shortened V by 2 bases and J by 7 bases, and 8 bases separated the two germline ends. The CDR3 length is 13 residues.

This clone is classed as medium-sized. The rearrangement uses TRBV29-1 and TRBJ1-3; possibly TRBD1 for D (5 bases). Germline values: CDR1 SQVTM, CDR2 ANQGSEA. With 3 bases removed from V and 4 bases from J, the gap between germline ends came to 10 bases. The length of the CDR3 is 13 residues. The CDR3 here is CSVDVRVGNTIYF. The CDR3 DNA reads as TGCAGCGTTGATGTCAGGGTGGGAAACACCATATATTTT.

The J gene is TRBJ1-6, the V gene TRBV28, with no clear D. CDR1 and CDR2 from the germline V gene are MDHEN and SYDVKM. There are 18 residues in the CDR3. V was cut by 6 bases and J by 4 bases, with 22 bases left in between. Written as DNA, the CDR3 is TGTGCCAGCAGATCGCCGACAACAAGGTCCTCGTATAATTCACCCCTCCACTTT. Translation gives CASRSPTTRSSYNSPLHF. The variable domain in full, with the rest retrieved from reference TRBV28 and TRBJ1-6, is DVKVTQSSRYLVKRTGEKVFLECVQDMDHENMFWYRQDPGLGLRLIYFSYDVKMKEKGDIPEGYSVSREKKERFSLILESASTNQTSMYLCASRSPTTRSSYNSPLHFGNGTRLTVT.

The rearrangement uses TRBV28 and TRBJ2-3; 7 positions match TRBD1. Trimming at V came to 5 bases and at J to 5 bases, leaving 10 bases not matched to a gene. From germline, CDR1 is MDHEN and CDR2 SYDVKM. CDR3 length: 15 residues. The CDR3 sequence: CASSPSGGAGDTQYF. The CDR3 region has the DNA TGTGCCAGCAGTCCGTCAGGGGGTGCGGGAGATACGCAGTATTTT. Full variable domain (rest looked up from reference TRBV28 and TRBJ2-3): DVKVTQSSRYLVKRTGEKVFLECVQDMDHENMFWYRQDPGLGLRLIYFSYDVKMKEKGDIPEGYSVSREKKERFSLILESASTNQTSMYLCASSPSGGAGDTQYFGPGTRLTVL.

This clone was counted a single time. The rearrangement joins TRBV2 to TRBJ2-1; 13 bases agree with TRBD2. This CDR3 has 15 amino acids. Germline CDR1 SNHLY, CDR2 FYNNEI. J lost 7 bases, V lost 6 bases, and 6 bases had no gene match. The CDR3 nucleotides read TGTGCCAGCAGATTACTAGCGGGAGGGTATAATGAGCAGTTCTTC. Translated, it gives CASRLLAGGYNEQFF.